This T cell receptor (beta chain) emerged from a study of blood T cell repertoires in COVID-19. Study summary: Sites in the United States, Italy and Spain provided acute and convalescent COVID-19 samples. Sample material is recorded as cDNA or gDNA derived from T cells, B-cell-depleted T cells, or PBMCs.

The CDR3 runs to 14 residues. V lost 6 bases and J lost 0, with 11 bases in between. From germline, CDR1 is MDHEN and CDR2 SYDVKM. Profiled with immunoSEQ multiplex PCR; TCRdb holds only in-frame clones, not every one. The repertoire holds 220,000 or so clones, with roughly 84% as singletons. This clonotype was sampled from a woman aged 40 to 49 who had recovered from COVID-19. The sample was PBMCs or T cells enriched from blood (not recorded which). The V gene is TRBV28, the J gene TRBJ1-1; a weak D match, TRBD1 (5 bases). The CDR3 sequence: CASRPGFVNTEAFF. The CDR3 nucleotides are TGTGCCAGCAGACCAGGGTTTGTGAACACTGAAGCTTTCTTT.